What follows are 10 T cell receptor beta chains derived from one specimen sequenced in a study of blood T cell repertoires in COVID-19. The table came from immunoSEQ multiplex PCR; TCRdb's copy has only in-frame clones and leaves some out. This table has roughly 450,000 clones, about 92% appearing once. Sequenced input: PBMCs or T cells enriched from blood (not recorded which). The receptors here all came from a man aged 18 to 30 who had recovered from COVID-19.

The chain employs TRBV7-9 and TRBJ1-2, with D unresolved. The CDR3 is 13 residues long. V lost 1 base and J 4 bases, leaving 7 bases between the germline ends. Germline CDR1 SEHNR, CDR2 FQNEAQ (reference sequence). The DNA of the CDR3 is TGTGCCAGCAGCTTAGTAGCTGGCTATGGCTACACCTTC. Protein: CASSLVAGYGYTF.

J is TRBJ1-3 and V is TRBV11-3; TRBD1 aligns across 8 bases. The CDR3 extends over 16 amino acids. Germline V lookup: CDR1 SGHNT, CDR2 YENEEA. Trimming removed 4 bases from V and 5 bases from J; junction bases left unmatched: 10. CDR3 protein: CASSSAPRTGRNTIYF. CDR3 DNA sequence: TGTGCCAGCAGCTCAGCGCCCCGGACAGGGCGAAACACCATATATTTT.

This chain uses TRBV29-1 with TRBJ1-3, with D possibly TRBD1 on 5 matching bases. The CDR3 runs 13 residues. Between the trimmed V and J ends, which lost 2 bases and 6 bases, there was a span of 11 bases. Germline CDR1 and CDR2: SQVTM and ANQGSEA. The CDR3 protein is CSVESGGQNTIYF. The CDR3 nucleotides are TGCAGCGTTGAATCGGGAGGACAAAACACCATATATTTT.

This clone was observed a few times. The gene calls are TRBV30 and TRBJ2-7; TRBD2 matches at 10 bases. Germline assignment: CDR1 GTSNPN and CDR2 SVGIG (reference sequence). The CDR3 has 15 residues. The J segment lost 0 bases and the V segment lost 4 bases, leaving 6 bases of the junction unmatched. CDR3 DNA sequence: TGTGCCTGGAAAGACGGGACTAGCGACTCCTACGAGCAGTACTTC. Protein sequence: CAWKDGTSDSYEQYF.

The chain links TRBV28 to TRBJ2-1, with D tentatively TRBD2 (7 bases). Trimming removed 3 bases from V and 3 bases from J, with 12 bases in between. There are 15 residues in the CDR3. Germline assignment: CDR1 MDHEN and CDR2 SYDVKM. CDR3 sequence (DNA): TGTGCCAGCAGTTTGGCGGGGGCTATCTACAATGAGCAGTTCTTC. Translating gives CASSLAGAIYNEQFF.

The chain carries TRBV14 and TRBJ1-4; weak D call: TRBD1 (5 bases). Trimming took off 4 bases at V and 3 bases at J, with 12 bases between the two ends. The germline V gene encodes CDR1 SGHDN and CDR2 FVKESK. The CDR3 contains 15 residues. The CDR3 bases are TGTGCCAGCAGCCCTACGGGGGTGGCTAATGAAAAACTGTTTTTT. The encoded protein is CASSPTGVANEKLFF.

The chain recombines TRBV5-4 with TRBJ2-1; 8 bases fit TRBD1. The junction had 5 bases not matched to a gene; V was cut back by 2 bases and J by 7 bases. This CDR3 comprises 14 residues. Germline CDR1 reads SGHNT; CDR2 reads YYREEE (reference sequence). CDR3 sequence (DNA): TGTGCCAGCAGCTTACAGGGGGATCGAAATGAGCAGTTCTTC. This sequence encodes CASSLQGDRNEQFF.

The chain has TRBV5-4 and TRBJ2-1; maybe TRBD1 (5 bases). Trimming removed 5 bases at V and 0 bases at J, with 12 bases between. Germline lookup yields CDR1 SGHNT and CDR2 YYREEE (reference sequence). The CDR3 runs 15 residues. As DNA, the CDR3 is TGTGCCAGCAGGGCCCGACAGAGCTCCTACAATGAGCAGTTCTTC. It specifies CASRARQSSYNEQFF.

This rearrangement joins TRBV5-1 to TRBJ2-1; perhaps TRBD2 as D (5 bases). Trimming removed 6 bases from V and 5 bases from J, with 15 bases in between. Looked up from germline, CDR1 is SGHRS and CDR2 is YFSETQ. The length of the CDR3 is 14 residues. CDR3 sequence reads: CASTTGGKNNEQFF. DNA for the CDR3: TGCGCCAGCACGACCGGAGGTAAAAACAATGAGCAGTTCTTC. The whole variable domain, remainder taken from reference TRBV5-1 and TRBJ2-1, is KAGVTQTPRYLIKTRGQQVTLSCSPISGHRSVSWYQQTPGQGLQFLFEYFSETQRNKGNFPGRFSGRQFSNSRSEMNVSTLELGDSALYLCASTTGGKNNEQFFGPGTRLTVL.

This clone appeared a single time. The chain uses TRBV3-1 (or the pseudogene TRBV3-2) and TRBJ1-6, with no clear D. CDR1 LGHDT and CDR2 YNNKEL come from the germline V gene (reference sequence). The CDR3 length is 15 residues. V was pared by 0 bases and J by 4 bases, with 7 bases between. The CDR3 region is CASSQDSRYNSPLHF. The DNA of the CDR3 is TGTGCCAGCAGCCAAGACTCCCGGTATAATTCACCCCTCCACTTT.